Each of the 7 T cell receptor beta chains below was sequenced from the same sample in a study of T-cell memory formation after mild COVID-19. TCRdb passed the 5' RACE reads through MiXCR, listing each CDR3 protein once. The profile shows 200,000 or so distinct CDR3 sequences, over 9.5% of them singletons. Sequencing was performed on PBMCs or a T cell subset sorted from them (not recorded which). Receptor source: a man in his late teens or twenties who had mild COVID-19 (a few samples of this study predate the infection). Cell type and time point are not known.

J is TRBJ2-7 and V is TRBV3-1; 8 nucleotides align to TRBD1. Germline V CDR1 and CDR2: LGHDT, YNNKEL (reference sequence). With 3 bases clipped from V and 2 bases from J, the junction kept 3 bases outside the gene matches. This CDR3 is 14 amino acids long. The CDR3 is CASSHGQGPYEQYF. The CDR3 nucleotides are TGTGCCAGCAGCCACGGACAGGGCCCCTACGAGCAGTACTTC.

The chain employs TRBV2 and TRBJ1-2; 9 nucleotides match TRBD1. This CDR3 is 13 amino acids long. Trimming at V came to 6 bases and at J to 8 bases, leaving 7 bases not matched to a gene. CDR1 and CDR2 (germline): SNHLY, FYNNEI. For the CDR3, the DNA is TGTGCCAGCAGGGAACAGGGGGCGCAGGGCTACACCTTC. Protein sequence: CASREQGAQGYTF.

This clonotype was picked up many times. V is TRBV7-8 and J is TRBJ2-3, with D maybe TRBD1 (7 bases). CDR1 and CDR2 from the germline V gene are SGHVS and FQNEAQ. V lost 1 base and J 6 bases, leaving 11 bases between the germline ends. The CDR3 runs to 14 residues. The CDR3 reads CASSLEQGRDTQYF. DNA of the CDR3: TGTGCCAGCAGCTTAGAACAGGGGAGGGATACGCAGTATTTT.

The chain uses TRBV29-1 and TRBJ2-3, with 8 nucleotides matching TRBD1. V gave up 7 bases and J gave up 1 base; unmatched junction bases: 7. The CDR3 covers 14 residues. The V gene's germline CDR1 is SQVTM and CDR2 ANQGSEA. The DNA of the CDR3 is TGCAGCGCTGGCCTGGGACAGGGCACAGATACGCAGTATTTT. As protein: CSAGLGQGTDTQYF.

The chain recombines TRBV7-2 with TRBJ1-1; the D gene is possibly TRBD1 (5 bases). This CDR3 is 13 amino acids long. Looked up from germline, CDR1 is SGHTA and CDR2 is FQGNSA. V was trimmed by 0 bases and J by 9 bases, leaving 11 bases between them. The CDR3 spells CASSLALRGKAFF. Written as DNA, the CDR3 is TGTGCCAGCAGCTTAGCGCTAAGGGGAAAAGCTTTCTTT. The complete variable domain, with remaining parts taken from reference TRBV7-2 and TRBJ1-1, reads GAGVSQSPSNKVTEKGKDVELRCDPISGHTALYWYRQSLGQGLEFLIYFQGNSAPDKSGLPSDRFSAERTGGSVSTLTIQRTQQEDSAVYLCASSLALRGKAFFGQGTRLTVV.

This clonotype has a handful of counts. DNA for the CDR3: TGTGCCAGTAGTGCGGCGGGTTGGGACTACGAGCAGTACTTC. Amino acids: CASSAAGWDYEQYF. V usage is TRBV19 and J usage is TRBJ2-7, with a possible D match to TRBD2 (5 bases). The V gene's germline CDR1 is LNHDA and CDR2 SQIVND (reference sequence). The CDR3 runs 14 residues. Deletions cut 5 bases from V and 3 bases from J, with 14 bases between.

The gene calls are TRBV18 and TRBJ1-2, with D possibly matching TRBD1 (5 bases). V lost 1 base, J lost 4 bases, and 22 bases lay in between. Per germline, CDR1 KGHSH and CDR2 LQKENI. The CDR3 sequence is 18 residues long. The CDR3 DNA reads TGTGCCAGCTCACCACAAGAGTGGTTGGAGGAGGGGATCTATGGCTACACCTTC. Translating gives CASSPQEWLEEGIYGYTF.